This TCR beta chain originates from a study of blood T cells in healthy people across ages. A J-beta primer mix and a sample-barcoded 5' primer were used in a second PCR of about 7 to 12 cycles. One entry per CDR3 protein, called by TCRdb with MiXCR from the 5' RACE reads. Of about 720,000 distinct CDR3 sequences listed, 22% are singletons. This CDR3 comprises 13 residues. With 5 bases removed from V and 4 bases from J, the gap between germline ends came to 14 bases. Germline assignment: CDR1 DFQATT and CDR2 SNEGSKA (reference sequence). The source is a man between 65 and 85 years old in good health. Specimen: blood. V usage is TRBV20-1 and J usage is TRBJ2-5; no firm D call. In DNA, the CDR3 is TGCAGTGCTCACCTCCTGGGCGGAGAGACCCAGTACTTC. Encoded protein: CSAHLLGGETQYF.